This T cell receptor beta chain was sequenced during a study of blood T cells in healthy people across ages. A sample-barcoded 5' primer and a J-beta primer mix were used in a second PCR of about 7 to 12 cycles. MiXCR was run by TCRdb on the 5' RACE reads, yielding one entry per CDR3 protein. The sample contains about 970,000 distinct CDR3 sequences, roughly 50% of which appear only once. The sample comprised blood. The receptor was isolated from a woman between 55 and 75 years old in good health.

CDR3 loop: CASGATGQPNSPLHF. The CDR3 DNA reads as TGTGCCAGCGGGGCCACGGGACAGCCCAATTCACCCCTCCACTTT. The rearrangement joins TRBV5-6 to TRBJ1-6, with TRBD1 identical over 7 bases. Germline CDR1 and CDR2: SGHDT and YYEEEE. The CDR3 sequence is 15 residues long. V gave up 7 bases and J gave up 7 bases; unmatched junction bases: 11.